This T cell receptor (beta chain) appears in the sequencing data of a study of cytomegalovirus exposure and HLA in healthy donors. General observations from the study: Several of the most significant clusters appeared linked to common viral pathogens, based on a later analysis. Associated with cytomegalovirus, according to the listing, were around 170 TCR beta chains. Looking again later, the authors saw that most CMV-associated TCR beta chains seemed HLA-restricted.

A remark on this clone: What it recognizes is unknown.

The germline CDR1 and CDR2 sequences are SQVTM and ANQGSEA. CDR3 length: 15 residues. V was clipped by 0 bases and J by 10 bases; unmatched bases: 9. PCR was performed using 60 Vbeta and 13 Jbeta primers. Authors' processing steps: There were around 77 million unique TCR beta chains by a later count, and about 11 million of them were shared. Libraries were prepared by immunoSEQ multiplex PCR; TCRdb keeps only in-frame clonotypes and omits some of them. V and J calls and clone size are copied from that table; D and trimming were computed from the DNA. Here the sample spans about 93,000 clones, just under 80% being singletons.

V and J are TRBV29-1 and TRBJ2-1; 10 positions agree with TRBD2. This clonotype was sampled from a woman aged 40 to 50 in good health and CMV-seronegative. The sample was PBMCs. CDR3: CSVEDVTSGAREQFF. As DNA, the CDR3 is TGCAGCGTTGAAGATGTTACTAGCGGGGCCCGAGAGCAGTTCTTC.